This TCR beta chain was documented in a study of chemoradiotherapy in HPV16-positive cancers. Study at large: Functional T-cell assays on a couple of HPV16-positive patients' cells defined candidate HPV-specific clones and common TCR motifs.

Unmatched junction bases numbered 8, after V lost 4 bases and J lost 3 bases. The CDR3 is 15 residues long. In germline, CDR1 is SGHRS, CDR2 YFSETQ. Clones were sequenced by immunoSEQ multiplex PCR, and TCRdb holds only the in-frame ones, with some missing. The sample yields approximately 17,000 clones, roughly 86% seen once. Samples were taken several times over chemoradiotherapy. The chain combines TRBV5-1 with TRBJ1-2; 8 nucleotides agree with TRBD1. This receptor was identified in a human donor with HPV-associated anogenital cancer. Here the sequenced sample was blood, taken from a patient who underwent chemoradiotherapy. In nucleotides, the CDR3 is TGCGCCAGCAGCAAACAGGGGGGGACCGACTATGGCTACACCTTC. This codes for CASSKQGGTDYGYTF.